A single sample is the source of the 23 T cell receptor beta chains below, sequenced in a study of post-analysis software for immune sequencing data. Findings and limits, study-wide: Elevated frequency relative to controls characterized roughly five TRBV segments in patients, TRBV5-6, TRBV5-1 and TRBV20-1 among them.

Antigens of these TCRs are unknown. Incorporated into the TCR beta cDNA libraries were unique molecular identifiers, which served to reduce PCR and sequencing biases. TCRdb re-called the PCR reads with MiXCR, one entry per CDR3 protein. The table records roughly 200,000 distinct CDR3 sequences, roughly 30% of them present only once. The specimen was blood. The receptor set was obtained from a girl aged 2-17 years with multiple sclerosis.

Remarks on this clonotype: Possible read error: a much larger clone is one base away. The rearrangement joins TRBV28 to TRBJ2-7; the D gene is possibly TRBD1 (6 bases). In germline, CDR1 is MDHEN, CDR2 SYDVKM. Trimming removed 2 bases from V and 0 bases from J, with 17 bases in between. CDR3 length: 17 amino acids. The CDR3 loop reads CASSLVREQGYSYEQYF. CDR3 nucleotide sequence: TGTGCCAGCAGTTTAGTTAGGGAACAGGGTTACTCCTACGAGCAGTACTTC.

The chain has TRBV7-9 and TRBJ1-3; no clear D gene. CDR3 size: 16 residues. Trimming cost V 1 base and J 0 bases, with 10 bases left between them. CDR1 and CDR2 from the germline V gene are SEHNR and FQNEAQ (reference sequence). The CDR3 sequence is CASSLDGRSSGNTIYF. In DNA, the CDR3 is TGTGCCAGCAGCTTAGATGGACGGAGCTCTGGAAACACCATATATTTT. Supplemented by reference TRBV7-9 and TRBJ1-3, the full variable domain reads DTGVSQNPRHKITKRGQNVTFRCDPISEHNRLYWYRQTLGQGPEFLTYFQNEAQLEKSRLLSDRFSAERPKGSFSTLEIQRTEQGDSAMYLCASSLDGRSSGNTIYFGEGSWLTVV.

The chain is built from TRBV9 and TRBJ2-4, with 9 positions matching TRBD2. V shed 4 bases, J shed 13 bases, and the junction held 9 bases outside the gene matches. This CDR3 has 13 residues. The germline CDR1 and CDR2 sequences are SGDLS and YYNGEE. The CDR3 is CASSLAGRGEQYF. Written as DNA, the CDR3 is TGTGCCAGCAGCCTAGCGGGGCGGGGGGAGCAGTACTTC.

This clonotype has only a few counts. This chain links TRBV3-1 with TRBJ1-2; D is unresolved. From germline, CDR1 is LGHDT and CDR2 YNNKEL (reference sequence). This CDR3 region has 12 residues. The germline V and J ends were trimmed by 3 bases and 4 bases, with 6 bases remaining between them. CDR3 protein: CASSQYGYGYTF. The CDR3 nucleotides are TGTGCCAGCAGCCAGTACGGCTATGGCTACACCTTC.

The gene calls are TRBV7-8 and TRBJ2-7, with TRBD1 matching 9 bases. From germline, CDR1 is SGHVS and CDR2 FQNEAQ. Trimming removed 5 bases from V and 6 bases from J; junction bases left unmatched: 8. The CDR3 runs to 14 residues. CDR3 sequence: CASSATGTGLEQYF. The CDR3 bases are TGTGCCAGCAGCGCAACCGGGACAGGGCTCGAGCAGTACTTC.

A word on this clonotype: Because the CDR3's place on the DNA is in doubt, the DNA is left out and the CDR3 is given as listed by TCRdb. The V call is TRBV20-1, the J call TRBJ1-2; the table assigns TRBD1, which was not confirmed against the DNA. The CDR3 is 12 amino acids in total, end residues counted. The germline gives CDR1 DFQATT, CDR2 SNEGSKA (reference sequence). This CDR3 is CSAPGQGYGCTF.

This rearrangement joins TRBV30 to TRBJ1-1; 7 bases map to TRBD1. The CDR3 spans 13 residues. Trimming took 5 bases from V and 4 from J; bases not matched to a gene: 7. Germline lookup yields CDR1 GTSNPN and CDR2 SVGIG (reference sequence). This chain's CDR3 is CAWDDRAITEAFF. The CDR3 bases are TGTGCCTGGGACGACAGGGCTATCACTGAAGCTTTCTTT.

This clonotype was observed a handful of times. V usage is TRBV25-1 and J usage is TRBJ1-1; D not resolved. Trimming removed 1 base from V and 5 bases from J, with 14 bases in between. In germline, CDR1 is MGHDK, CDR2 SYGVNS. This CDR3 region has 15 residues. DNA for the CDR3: TGTGCCAGCAGTGAATCTGGCCTAGCGCGGACTGAAGCTTTCTTT. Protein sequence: CASSESGLARTEAFF.

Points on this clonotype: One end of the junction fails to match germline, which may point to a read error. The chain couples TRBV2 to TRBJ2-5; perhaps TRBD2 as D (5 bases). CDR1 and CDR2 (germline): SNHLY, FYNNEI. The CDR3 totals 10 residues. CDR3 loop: CASRRESQYF. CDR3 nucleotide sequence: TGTGCCAGCAGGAGGGAGAGCCAGTACTTC.

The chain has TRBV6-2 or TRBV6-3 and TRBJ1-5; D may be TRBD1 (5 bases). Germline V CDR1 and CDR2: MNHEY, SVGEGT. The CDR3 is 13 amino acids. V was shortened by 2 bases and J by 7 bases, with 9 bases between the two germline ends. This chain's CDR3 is CASSYRGGQPQHF. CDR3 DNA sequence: TGTGCCAGCAGTTACAGGGGAGGACAGCCCCAGCATTTT.

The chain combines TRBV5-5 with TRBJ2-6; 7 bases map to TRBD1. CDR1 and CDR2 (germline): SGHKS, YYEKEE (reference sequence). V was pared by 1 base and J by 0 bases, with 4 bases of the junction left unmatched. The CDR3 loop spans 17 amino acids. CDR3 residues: CASSLTQGFSGANVLTF. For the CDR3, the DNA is TGTGCCAGCAGCTTGACACAGGGGTTCTCTGGGGCCAACGTCCTGACTTTC.

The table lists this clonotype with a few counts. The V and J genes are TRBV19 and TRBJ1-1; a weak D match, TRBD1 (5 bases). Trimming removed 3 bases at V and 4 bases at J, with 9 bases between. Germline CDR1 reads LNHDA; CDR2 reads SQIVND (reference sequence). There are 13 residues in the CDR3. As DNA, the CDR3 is TGTGCCAGTAGTATGGGGGACGGCACTGAAGCTTTCTTT. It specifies CASSMGDGTEAFF. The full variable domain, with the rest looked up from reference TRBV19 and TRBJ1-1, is DGGITQSPKYLFRKEGQNVTLSCEQNLNHDAMYWYRQDPGQGLRLIYYSQIVNDFQKGDIAEGYSVSREKKESFPLTVTSAQKNPTAFYLCASSMGDGTEAFFGQGTRLTVV.

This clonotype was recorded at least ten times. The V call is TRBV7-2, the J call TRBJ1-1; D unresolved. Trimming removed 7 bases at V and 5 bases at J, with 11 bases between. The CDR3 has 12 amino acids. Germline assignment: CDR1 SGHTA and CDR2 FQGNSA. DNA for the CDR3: TGTGCCAGCAAAGGAGGTGGGACTGAAGCTTTCTTT. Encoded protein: CASKGGGTEAFF.

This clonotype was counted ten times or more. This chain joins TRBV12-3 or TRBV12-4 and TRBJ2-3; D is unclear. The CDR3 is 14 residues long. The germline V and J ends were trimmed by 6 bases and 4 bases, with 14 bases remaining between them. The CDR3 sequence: CASSRGQVPDTQYF. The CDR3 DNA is TGTGCCAGCAGCCGTGGTCAGGTCCCAGATACGCAGTATTTT.

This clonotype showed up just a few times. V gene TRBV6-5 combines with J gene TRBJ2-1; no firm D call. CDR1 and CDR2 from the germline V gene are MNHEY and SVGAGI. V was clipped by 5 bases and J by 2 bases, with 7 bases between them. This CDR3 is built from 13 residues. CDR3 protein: CASSPEPYNEQFF. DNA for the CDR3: TGTGCCAGCAGTCCTGAGCCCTACAATGAGCAGTTCTTC.

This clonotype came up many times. CDR3 DNA: TGTGCCACCAGCAGAGATCGCGCTAGCGGGAGAATAGCCGACGAGCAGTACTTC. Translated: CATSRDRASGRIADEQYF. V usage is TRBV15 and J usage is TRBJ2-7; 10 nucleotides match TRBD2. The germline gives CDR1 LNHNV, CDR2 YYDKDF (reference sequence). The CDR3 contains 18 residues. V shed 0 bases and J 5 bases; nucleotides not matched to a gene: 13.

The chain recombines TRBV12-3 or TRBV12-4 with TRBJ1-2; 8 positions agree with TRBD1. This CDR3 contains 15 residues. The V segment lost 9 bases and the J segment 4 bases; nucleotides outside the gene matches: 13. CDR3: CASAGWTGSAYGYTF. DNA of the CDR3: TGTGCCAGTGCAGGATGGACAGGGTCCGCCTATGGCTACACCTTC.

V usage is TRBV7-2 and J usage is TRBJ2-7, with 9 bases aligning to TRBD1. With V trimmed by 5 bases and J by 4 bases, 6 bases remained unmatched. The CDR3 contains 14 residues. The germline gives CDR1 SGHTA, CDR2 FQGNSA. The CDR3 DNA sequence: TGTGCCAGCAGCCGCAGACAGGGGGAGTACGAGCAGTACTTC. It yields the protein CASSRRQGEYEQYF. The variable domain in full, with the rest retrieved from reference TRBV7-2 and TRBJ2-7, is GAGVSQSPSNKVTEKGKDVELRCDPISGHTALYWYRQSLGQGLEFLIYFQGNSAPDKSGLPSDRFSAERTGGSVSTLTIQRTQQEDSAVYLCASSRRQGEYEQYFGPGTRLTVT.

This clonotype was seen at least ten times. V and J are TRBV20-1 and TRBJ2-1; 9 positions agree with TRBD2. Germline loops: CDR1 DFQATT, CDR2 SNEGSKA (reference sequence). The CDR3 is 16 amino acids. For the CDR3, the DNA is TGCAGCCTCCGGGCGGGAGCGGGGGGTTTCGGGAATGAGCAGTTCTTC. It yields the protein CSLRAGAGGFGNEQFF.

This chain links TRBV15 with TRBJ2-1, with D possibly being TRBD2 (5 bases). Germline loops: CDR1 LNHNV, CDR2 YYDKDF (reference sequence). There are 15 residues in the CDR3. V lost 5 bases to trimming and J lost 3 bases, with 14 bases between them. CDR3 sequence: CATSGALGSYNEQFF. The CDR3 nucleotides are TGTGCCACCAGCGGAGCACTAGGAAGCTACAATGAGCAGTTCTTC.

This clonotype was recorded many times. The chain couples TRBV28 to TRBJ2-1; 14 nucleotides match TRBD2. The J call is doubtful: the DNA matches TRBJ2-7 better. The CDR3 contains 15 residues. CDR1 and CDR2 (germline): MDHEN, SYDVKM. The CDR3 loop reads CASRDPGLAGVEQYF. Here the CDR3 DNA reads TGTGCCAGCAGAGATCCGGGACTAGCGGGAGTTGAGCAGTACTTC.

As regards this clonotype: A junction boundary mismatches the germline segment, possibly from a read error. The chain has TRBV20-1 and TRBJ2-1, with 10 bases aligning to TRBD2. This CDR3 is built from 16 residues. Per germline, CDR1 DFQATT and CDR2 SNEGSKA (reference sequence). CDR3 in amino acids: CSARDLAGGPYSEQFF. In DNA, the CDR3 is TGCAGTGCTAGAGATTTAGCGGGGGGTCCCTACAGTGAGCAGTTCTTC.

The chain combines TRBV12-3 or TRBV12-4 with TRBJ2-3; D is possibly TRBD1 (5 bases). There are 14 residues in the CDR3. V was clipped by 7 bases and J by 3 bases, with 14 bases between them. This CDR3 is CASTQGFRTDTQYF. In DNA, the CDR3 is TGTGCCAGCACCCAGGGTTTTAGGACAGATACGCAGTATTTT.